The 24 T cell receptor beta chains presented below share a single source sample, sequenced in a study of T cells after yellow fever vaccination. TCRdb analysed the 5' RACE reads with MiXCR anew, one entry per CDR3 protein. Seen here are approximately 160,000 distinct CDR3 sequences, approximately 10% observed once, and the top ten hold around 35%. Specimen: CD8+ T cells sorted from PBMCs, collected 45 days after the yellow fever booster vaccination. The receptor source for this set is a man younger than 35 who received the YFV17D yellow fever vaccine.

In this sample, this clonotype turned up a few times. The V gene is TRBV4-2, the J gene TRBJ2-3, with D perhaps matching TRBD1 (6 bases). With 3 bases removed from V and 0 bases from J, the gap between germline ends came to 10 bases. The germline CDR1 and CDR2 sequences are LGHNA and YNFKEQ. The CDR3 spans 15 residues. The CDR3, as DNA: TGTGCCAGCAGCCACGGGACATCTAGCACAGATACGCAGTATTTT. This sequence encodes CASSHGTSSTDTQYF.

This clonotype has more than one count but fewer than ten. J is TRBJ1-1 and V is TRBV5-5; the match to TRBD1 covers 9 bases. The V gene end was trimmed by 4 bases and the J gene end by 3 bases; junction bases not matched to a gene: 10. CDR1 and CDR2 (germline): SGHKS, YYEKEE (reference sequence). The CDR3 has 16 amino acids. The DNA for the CDR3 is TGTGCCAGCAGCGACTGGACAGGGGTAGGGGACACTGAAGCTTTCTTT. Residues: CASSDWTGVGDTEAFF.

The V gene is TRBV7-6, the J gene TRBJ1-5; possibly TRBD1 for D (5 bases). V was trimmed by 4 bases and J by 6 bases, leaving 16 bases between them. The CDR3 extends over 15 amino acids. The germline V gene has CDR1 SGHVS and CDR2 FNYEAQ. The CDR3 spells CASSSHPLDSQPQHF. The CDR3 nucleotides are TGTGCCAGCAGCTCCCACCCACTCGACAGTCAGCCCCAGCATTTT.

The chain recombines TRBV19 with TRBJ2-1; possibly TRBD2 for D (6 bases). V was trimmed by 3 bases and J by 3 bases, leaving 12 bases between them. This CDR3 contains 15 residues. From germline, CDR1 is LNHDA and CDR2 SQIVND (reference sequence). CDR3 nucleotide sequence: TGTGCCAGTAGTATCGGTCCGACTAGCTACAATGAGCAGTTCTTC. It translates to CASSIGPTSYNEQFF.

In this sample, this clonotype turned up a few times. The V call is TRBV6-2 or TRBV6-3, the J call TRBJ1-2, with D possibly TRBD1 on 6 matching bases. Trimming stripped 6 bases from V and 7 bases from J, with 18 bases between. CDR3 length equals 14 residues. Germline CDR1 is MNHEY and CDR2 is SVGEGT. CDR3 sequence reads: CASSYREYSGGYTF. The CDR3 DNA is TGTGCCAGCAGCTACAGGGAGTATAGTGGTGGCTACACCTTC.

The CDR3 nucleotides read TGTGCCAGCAGTGAATCTCCGGGGATTCGGGAGACCCAGTACTTC. It yields the protein CASSESPGIRETQYF. V and J are TRBV2 and TRBJ2-5, with D possibly matching TRBD2 (5 bases). Germline CDR1 and CDR2: SNHLY and FYNNEI. This CDR3 has 15 amino acids. The germline V and J ends were trimmed by 2 bases and 5 bases, with 15 bases remaining between them.

The V gene is TRBV7-6, the J gene TRBJ2-1; TRBD2 matches 7 bases. V was pared by 0 bases and J by 10 bases, with 3 bases of the junction left unmatched. Germline V lookup: CDR1 SGHVS, CDR2 FNYEAQ. The CDR3 length is 13 residues. CDR3 in amino acids: CASSLAGGWEQFF. In nucleotides, the CDR3 is TGTGCCAGCAGCTTAGCGGGGGGGTGGGAGCAGTTCTTC.

There are a few counts of this clonotype. The V call is TRBV10-2, the J call TRBJ2-3; the match to TRBD1 covers 11 bases. The CDR3 runs 16 residues. Germline assignment: CDR1 WSHSY and CDR2 SAAADI. V shed 4 bases and J 2 bases; nucleotides not matched to a gene: 5. CDR3 sequence: CASSGWTGGPTDTQYF. DNA for the CDR3: TGCGCCAGCAGTGGCTGGACAGGGGGCCCCACAGATACGCAGTATTTT.

This clonotype was seen only a few times. V usage is TRBV27 and J usage is TRBJ2-7; tentatively, D is TRBD1 (5 bases). V was trimmed by 0 bases and J by 2 bases, leaving 11 bases between them. The CDR3 contains 15 residues. The germline CDR1 and CDR2 sequences are MNHEY and SMNVEV (reference sequence). For the CDR3, the DNA is TGTGCCAGCAGTTTATCGGCAGGGTCGACCTACGAGCAGTACGTC. This translates into CASSLSAGSTYEQYV.

This clonotype was detected only a few times. This chain links TRBV5-5 with TRBJ1-6; D gene unclear. Germline V lookup: CDR1 SGHKS, CDR2 YYEKEE (reference sequence). The CDR3 is made up of 13 amino acids. V lost 6 bases, J lost 2 bases, and 6 bases lay in between. CDR3 region: CASNSAYNSPLHF. CDR3 DNA sequence: TGTGCCAGCAATTCAGCCTATAATTCACCCCTCCACTTT.

The CDR3 DNA follows: TGTGCCAGCAGCTCGGTTCGGACTAGCGGGAGAGGCTTTACAGATACGCAGTATTTT. Protein product: CASSSVRTSGRGFTDTQYF. The chain carries TRBV7-9 and TRBJ2-3, with 13 bases lining up with TRBD2. Trimming at V came to 4 bases and at J to 3 bases, leaving 13 bases not matched to a gene. The germline CDR1 and CDR2 sequences are SEHNR and FQNEAQ (reference sequence). There are 19 residues in the CDR3. Combining the CDR3 with reference TRBV7-9 and TRBJ2-3 gives the whole variable domain DTGVSQNPRHKITKRGQNVTFRCDPISEHNRLYWYRQTLGQGPEFLTYFQNEAQLEKSRLLSDRFSAERPKGSFSTLEIQRTEQGDSAMYLCASSSVRTSGRGFTDTQYFGPGTRLTVL.

This chain connects TRBV11-2 to TRBJ2-7; 8 nucleotides align to TRBD2. The CDR3 consists of 14 residues. Germline trimming cut 5 bases from V and 2 bases from J; bases unmatched to any gene: 5. Per germline, CDR1 SGHAT and CDR2 FQNNGV. The CDR3 sequence: CASSVSGAPYEQYV. DNA for the CDR3: TGTGCCAGCAGCGTTAGCGGGGCTCCCTACGAGCAGTACGTC.

The chain employs TRBV12-5 and TRBJ2-7, with D hard to call. CDR3 size: 14 residues. The V end was cut by 3 bases, the J end by 1 base, with 10 bases between. Germline V gene data show CDR1 as LGHNT and CDR2 as FRNRAP. CDR3 residues: CASGLGLKSYEQYF. The CDR3 region has the DNA TGTGCTAGTGGTTTAGGGCTGAAGTCCTACGAGCAGTACTTC.

This clonotype occurred a few times. Here the CDR3 omits its conserved ending phenylalanine or tryptophan, so a read error is the likely source. The DNA is omitted, as the CDR3 cannot be located on it reliably, and the CDR3 follows TCRdb's listing. The CDR3 sequence: CASSMEDRT. The chain uses TRBV19 and TRBJ2-7; TRBD1 is the table's D call, not checked against the DNA. Per germline, CDR1 LNHDA and CDR2 SQIVND (reference sequence). The length of the CDR3 is 9 amino acids, counting both ends.

This clonotype was counted ten times or more. The chain joins TRBV12-3 or TRBV12-4 to TRBJ2-7; D unclear. V shed 3 bases and J shed 5 bases, with 5 bases lying between them. The CDR3 has 11 residues. CDR3 nucleotide sequence: TGTGCCAGCAGTTTGTTCCACGAGCAGTACTTC. Amino acids: CASSLFHEQYF.

This clonotype was seen only a few times. V usage is TRBV29-1 and J usage is TRBJ1-4; unclear D gene. Germline V CDR1 and CDR2: SQVTM, ANQGSEA. This CDR3 contains 15 residues. V was shortened by 0 bases and J by 6 bases, with 14 bases between the two germline ends. The CDR3 spells CSVEDPTPSDEKLFF. CDR3 coding DNA: TGCAGCGTTGAAGATCCTACACCTAGCGATGAAAAACTGTTTTTT.

This clonotype was seen repeatedly, ten times or more. This chain connects TRBV7-6 to TRBJ2-3; D unresolved. Trimming cost V 3 bases and J 2 bases, with 12 bases left between them. Germline V lookup: CDR1 SGHVS, CDR2 FNYEAQ. This CDR3 comprises 15 residues. The CDR3 sequence is CASSFIGTNTDTQYF. CDR3 bases: TGTGCCAGCAGCTTCATTGGCACGAACACAGATACGCAGTATTTT.

This clonotype has a handful of counts. The rearrangement uses TRBV5-5 and TRBJ1-1; 8 bases match TRBD1. This CDR3 has 13 amino acids. V shed 5 bases, J shed 4 bases, and the junction held 4 bases outside the gene matches. Germline values: CDR1 SGHKS, CDR2 YYEKEE (reference sequence). Written as DNA, the CDR3 is TGTGCCAGCAGGTTGACAGGGGCCACTGAAGCTTTCTTT. Translation: CASRLTGATEAFF.

This chain links TRBV6-5 with TRBJ2-7; D is ambiguous. Trimming stripped 0 bases from V and 6 bases from J, with 3 bases between. Per germline, CDR1 MNHEY and CDR2 SVGAGI. There are 11 residues in the CDR3. The CDR3 DNA is TGTGCCAGCAGTTACTCGACCGAGCAGTACTTC. Translating it yields CASSYSTEQYF.

The V and J genes are TRBV12-3 or TRBV12-4 and TRBJ1-1, with D tentatively TRBD1 (5 bases). V lost 3 bases and J lost 2, with 10 bases in between. This CDR3 is built from 14 residues. The CDR3 here is CASSFGGINTEAFF. The DNA for the CDR3 is TGTGCCAGCAGTTTTGGGGGGATCAACACTGAAGCTTTCTTT.

V usage is TRBV15 and J usage is TRBJ1-2, with 11 bases aligning to TRBD1. Germline assignment: CDR1 LNHNV and CDR2 YYDKDF (reference sequence). V dropped 0 bases and J dropped 6; count of bases not matched to a gene: 3. This CDR3 contains 15 residues. In DNA form, the CDR3 reads TGTGCCACCAGCAGAGATCGGGACAGGGGGAATGGCTACACCTTC. As protein: CATSRDRDRGNGYTF.

V and J are TRBV20-1 and TRBJ2-7, with D perhaps TRBD1 (6 bases). Germline CDR1 reads DFQATT; CDR2 reads SNEGSKA (reference sequence). The CDR3 runs to 16 residues. Trimming stripped 0 bases from V and 3 bases from J, with 18 bases between. The CDR3 DNA follows: TGCAGTGCTAGAGAGAGCTTGGCAGGGGCCGTCTACGAGCAGTACTTC. This gives the protein CSARESLAGAVYEQYF.

The chain has TRBV9 and TRBJ2-3; 10 bases match TRBD2. Trimming took 4 bases from V and 4 from J; bases not matched to a gene: 6. Germline loops: CDR1 SGDLS, CDR2 YYNGEE. The CDR3 contains 15 residues. The CDR3 spells CASSPSGGVPDTQYF. The CDR3, as DNA: TGTGCCAGCAGCCCAAGCGGGGGGGTTCCAGATACGCAGTATTTT.

A few counts support this clonotype. The chain is built from TRBV10-2 and TRBJ1-5; unclear D gene. Trimming cost V 2 bases and J 4 bases, with 9 bases left between them. Germline CDR1 reads WSHSY; CDR2 reads SAAADI. This CDR3 region has 14 residues. The CDR3 protein is CASSESHLNQPQHF. DNA for the CDR3: TGCGCCAGCAGTGAGAGTCACCTTAATCAGCCCCAGCATTTT.